These 28 T cell receptor beta chains were sequenced from one sample in a study of T cell responses to AZD1222 COVID-19 vaccine. Method: immunoSEQ multiplex PCR; TCRdb's copy keeps in-frame clones and lacks some. The profile shows 150,000 to 180,000 clones, 90% of them singletons. The source was peripheral blood, collected 28 days after the second AZD1222 dose. The receptors were sampled from an adult who received the AZD1222 COVID-19 vaccine.

This chain connects TRBV15 to TRBJ2-1, with 7 positions matching TRBD2. Germline V lookup: CDR1 LNHNV, CDR2 YYDKDF (reference sequence). There are 17 residues in the CDR3. V shed 0 bases, J shed 0 bases, and the junction held 5 bases outside the gene matches. This CDR3 is CATSREGAGSSYNEQFF. The CDR3 nucleotides are TGTGCCACCAGCAGAGAAGGAGCGGGGAGCTCCTACAATGAGCAGTTCTTC.

This rearrangement joins TRBV15 to TRBJ1-5; weak D call: TRBD1 (5 bases). The length of the CDR3 is 16 residues. Germline CDR1 and CDR2: LNHNV and YYDKDF (reference sequence). The germline V and J ends were trimmed by 1 base and 2 bases, with 12 bases remaining between them. CDR3: CATSRGGTRGNQPQHF. For the CDR3, the DNA is TGTGCCACCAGCAGAGGAGGCACCAGGGGCAATCAGCCCCAGCATTTT.

Written as DNA, the CDR3 is TGTGCCAGCAGCCTTTTCTACGGGAAAATGGAGACCCAGTACTTC. It encodes CASSLFYGKMETQYF. The V and J genes are TRBV7-3 and TRBJ2-5, with D possibly TRBD2 on 5 matching bases. V was cut by 5 bases and J by 5 bases, with 18 bases left in between. The germline CDR1 and CDR2 sequences are SGHTA and FQGTGA. The CDR3 extends over 15 amino acids.

CDR3 sequence reads: CASSPTGGGRFTEAFF. DNA of the CDR3: TGCGCCAGCAGCCCTACAGGGGGCGGAAGGTTCACTGAAGCTTTCTTT. The chain employs TRBV4-1 and TRBJ1-1; 9 nucleotides line up with TRBD1. There are 16 residues in the CDR3. V dropped 4 bases and J dropped 4; count of bases not matched to a gene: 10. The germline gives CDR1 MGHRA, CDR2 YSYEKL.

V gene TRBV5-1 combines with J gene TRBJ2-7; D is possibly TRBD2 (7 bases). V lost 0 bases to trimming and J lost 5 bases, with 15 bases between them. The CDR3 is made up of 15 amino acids. Per germline, CDR1 SGHRS and CDR2 YFSETQ. The CDR3 bases are TGCGCCAGCAGCTTGGACGGGGGGCGCGTTGACGAGCAGTACTTC. Translating it yields CASSLDGGRVDEQYF. The complete variable domain, with remaining parts taken from reference TRBV5-1 and TRBJ2-7, reads KAGVTQTPRYLIKTRGQQVTLSCSPISGHRSVSWYQQTPGQGLQFLFEYFSETQRNKGNFPGRFSGRQFSNSRSEMNVSTLELGDSALYLCASSLDGGRVDEQYFGPGTRLTVT.

V is TRBV30 and J is TRBJ2-3, with a weak D call TRBD1 (6 bases). Germline-derived CDR1 and CDR2 are GTSNPN and SVGIG (reference sequence). Trimming took 3 bases from V and 5 from J, leaving 12 bases between them. This CDR3 spans 13 amino acids. As DNA, the CDR3 is TGTGCCTGGAGCAGGGGTTTGGTAGATACGCAGTATTTT. This gives the protein CAWSRGLVDTQYF.

The chain employs TRBV11-2 and TRBJ2-2; D is ambiguous. Per the germline V gene, CDR1 is SGHAT and CDR2 is FQNNGV. This CDR3 is 14 amino acids long. The ends were cut back, 2 bases at V and 2 bases at J, with 6 bases in the middle. This CDR3 is CASSLTSNTGELFF. In DNA form, the CDR3 reads TGTGCCAGCAGCTTAACATCAAACACCGGGGAGCTGTTTTTT.

This clone has a single count. This chain uses TRBV27 with TRBJ2-3; D is ambiguous. CDR1 and CDR2 from the germline V gene are MNHEY and SMNVEV (reference sequence). With 5 bases removed from V and 5 bases from J, the gap between germline ends came to 11 bases. The CDR3 sequence is 13 residues long. CDR3 nucleotide sequence: TGTGCCAGCAGTCTGAGATTTGGAGATACGCAGTATTTT. This sequence encodes CASSLRFGDTQYF.

V usage is TRBV29-1 and J usage is TRBJ2-3, with TRBD2 matching over 9 bases. The V segment lost 4 bases and the J segment 8 bases; nucleotides outside the gene matches: 13. The CDR3 contains 15 residues. Germline CDR1 is SQVTM and CDR2 is ANQGSEA. The CDR3 DNA reads as TGCAGCGTTGTGCCCCAGGGGCGGGAGGGGGGTACGCAGTATTTT. Its protein is CSVVPQGREGGTQYF.

This chain connects TRBV28 to TRBJ1-6; TRBD1 matches 8 bases. Looked up from germline, CDR1 is MDHEN and CDR2 is SYDVKM. This CDR3 region has 14 residues. V gave up 3 bases and J gave up 10 bases; unmatched junction bases: 5. The CDR3 loop reads CASSLTGVYSPLHF. In DNA, the CDR3 is TGTGCCAGCAGTTTGACAGGGGTATACTCACCCCTCCACTTT.

J is TRBJ1-2 and V is TRBV29-1; weak D call: TRBD1 (5 bases). Germline CDR1 SQVTM, CDR2 ANQGSEA. The length of the CDR3 is 13 residues. Deletions cut 7 bases from V and 3 bases from J, with 15 bases between. The CDR3 sequence is CSAAGTGDYGYTF. The CDR3 DNA reads as TGCAGCGCCGCCGGCACAGGAGACTATGGCTACACCTTC.

This rearrangement joins TRBV13 to TRBJ1-2; unclear D gene. The germline V gene has CDR1 PRHDT and CDR2 FYEKMQ (reference sequence). This CDR3 comprises 12 residues. V lost 3 bases and J lost 4, with 6 bases in between. Written as DNA, the CDR3 is TGTGCCAGCAGCTTCGTTGGCTATGGCTACACCTTC. As protein: CASSFVGYGYTF.

The genes are TRBV6-5 and TRBJ2-1; the match to TRBD2 covers 11 bases. V was clipped by 5 bases and J by 7 bases; unmatched bases: 4. Germline-derived CDR1 and CDR2 are MNHEY and SVGAGI. The CDR3 is 14 residues long. The CDR3 spells CASSMTSGANEQFF. DNA of the CDR3: TGTGCCAGCAGTATGACTAGCGGGGCGAATGAGCAGTTCTTC.

The rearrangement links TRBV18 to TRBJ1-1, with 7 bases aligning to TRBD1. Losses at the gene ends were 5 bases for V and 4 bases for J; bases not matched to a gene: 10. This CDR3 contains 15 residues. Germline lookup yields CDR1 KGHSH and CDR2 LQKENI. CDR3 in amino acids: CASSGNRGGSTEAFF. CDR3 nucleotide sequence: TGTGCCAGCTCAGGCAACAGGGGAGGGAGCACTGAAGCTTTCTTT.

V usage is TRBV6-5 and J usage is TRBJ1-2, with D tentatively TRBD1 (5 bases). CDR3 length: 16 residues. V dropped 0 bases and J dropped 0 bases, with 11 bases sitting between them. Germline lookup yields CDR1 MNHEY and CDR2 SVGAGI. CDR3 sequence: CASSYSPGGANYGYTF. The CDR3 DNA follows: TGTGCCAGCAGTTACTCGCCCGGGGGGGCTAACTATGGCTACACCTTC.

The genes are TRBV19 and TRBJ1-2; no definite D call. This CDR3 has 13 amino acids. Between the trimmed V and J ends, which lost 7 bases and 0 bases, there was a span of 9 bases. The V gene's germline CDR1 is LNHDA and CDR2 SQIVND (reference sequence). In DNA form, the CDR3 reads TGTGCCAGTAAGGAGGGCTCTAACTATGGCTACACCTTC. It specifies CASKEGSNYGYTF.

V and J are TRBV5-1 and TRBJ1-1, with a possible D match to TRBD1 (5 bases). The germline V gene has CDR1 SGHRS and CDR2 YFSETQ. This CDR3 comprises 15 residues. The ends were cut back, 0 bases at V and 1 base at J, with 10 bases in the middle. CDR3: CASSLAGGSNTEAFF. CDR3 DNA sequence: TGCGCCAGCAGCTTGGCGGGGGGGTCGAACACTGAAGCTTTCTTT.

This chain uses TRBV19 with TRBJ1-5, with a tentative D call TRBD1 (5 bases). V shed 1 base and J shed 4 bases, with 11 bases lying between them. The germline V gene encodes CDR1 LNHDA and CDR2 SQIVND (reference sequence). This CDR3 region has 15 residues. The CDR3 is CASSIVQVLNQPQHF. DNA of the CDR3: TGTGCCAGTAGTATAGTACAGGTGCTGAATCAGCCCCAGCATTTT.

The rearrangement uses TRBV6-2 or TRBV6-3 and TRBJ2-7; maybe TRBD2 (5 bases). CDR1 is MNHEY and CDR2 is SVGEGT in the germline V gene. V dropped 5 bases and J dropped 5 bases, with 22 bases sitting between them. The CDR3 runs to 16 residues. CDR3 DNA sequence: TGTGCCAGCAGTAACCTTAATACTGGGGAGTCCGACGAGCAGTACTTC. This translates into CASSNLNTGESDEQYF.

The V call is TRBV18, the J call TRBJ2-5; TRBD2 is a possible D gene (5 bases). Germline V gives CDR1 KGHSH, CDR2 LQKENI. Trimming left V 0 bases short and J 4 bases short, with 9 bases between. The CDR3 has 14 residues. In DNA form, the CDR3 reads TGTGCCAGCTCACCACCCGAGGGCCGAGAGACCCAGTACTTC. Its translation: CASSPPEGRETQYF.

The J gene is TRBJ1-2, the V gene TRBV30, with TRBD1 as a possible D gene (6 bases). The V end was cut by 2 bases, the J end by 2 bases, with 6 bases between. The CDR3 runs 12 residues. CDR1 and CDR2 (germline): GTSNPN, SVGIG (reference sequence). CDR3 sequence reads: CAWSQGNYGYTF. As DNA, the CDR3 is TGTGCCTGGAGTCAGGGGAACTATGGCTACACCTTC.

This chain joins TRBV5-4 and TRBJ1-6; 8 nucleotides agree with TRBD1. V dropped 4 bases and J dropped 8; count of bases not matched to a gene: 11. The CDR3 is made up of 16 amino acids. Germline CDR1 reads SGHNT; CDR2 reads YYREEE (reference sequence). CDR3 in amino acids: CASSPSGQGRDSPLHF. The CDR3 DNA follows: TGTGCCAGCAGCCCATCCGGACAGGGTAGGGATTCACCCCTCCACTTT.

The gene calls are TRBV5-8 and TRBJ2-7; no reliable D call. The CDR3 extends over 15 amino acids. CDR1 and CDR2 from the germline V gene are SGHTS and YDEGEE. The V gene lost 5 bases and the J gene lost 6 bases, with 21 bases spanning the gap. The chain's CDR3 is CASSRRSNPQSEQYF. DNA for the CDR3: TGTGCCAGCAGTCGTAGGAGCAACCCCCAGAGCGAGCAGTACTTC. Looking up the rest from reference TRBV5-8 and TRBJ2-7 gives the full variable domain: EAGVTQSPTHLIKTRGQQATLRCSPISGHTSVYWYQQALGLGLQFLLWYDEGEERNRGNFPPRFSGRQFPNYSSELNVNALELEDSALYLCASSRRSNPQSEQYFGPGTRLTVT.

The rearrangement joins TRBV5-1 to TRBJ1-5; D remains ambiguous. Trimming removed 0 bases at V and 0 bases at J, with 7 bases between. CDR1 and CDR2 from the germline V gene are SGHRS and YFSETQ. The CDR3 is 15 residues long. The CDR3 region is CASSLEPYSNQPQHF. The DNA of the CDR3 is TGCGCCAGCAGCTTGGAACCTTATAGCAATCAGCCCCAGCATTTT.

This clone showed up just a few times. The chain recombines TRBV27 with TRBJ1-1, with D perhaps TRBD1 (6 bases). From germline, CDR1 is MNHEY and CDR2 SMNVEV (reference sequence). The CDR3 runs 15 residues. V dropped 5 bases and J dropped 3 bases, with 16 bases sitting between them. The CDR3 loop is CASSPKQGSYTEAFF. Written as DNA, the CDR3 is TGTGCCAGCAGTCCCAAACAGGGATCTTACACTGAAGCTTTCTTT.

This clone was seen once. The chain is built from TRBV2 and TRBJ2-1; 7 bases are shared with TRBD2. The CDR3 runs 12 residues. Losses at the gene ends were 4 bases for V and 9 bases for J; bases not matched to a gene: 3. CDR1 and CDR2 (germline): SNHLY, FYNNEI. This chain's CDR3 is CASSVGGGEQFF. The CDR3 DNA is TGTGCCAGCAGTGTTGGGGGGGGTGAGCAGTTCTTC.

This clone was counted a single time. This chain uses TRBV20-1 with TRBJ2-5; D unclear. The germline gives CDR1 DFQATT, CDR2 SNEGSKA (reference sequence). This CDR3 has 12 amino acids. With 3 bases removed from V and 1 base from J, the gap between germline ends came to 6 bases. CDR3 protein: CSASSGQETQYF. The DNA for the CDR3 is TGCAGTGCTAGTTCGGGCCAAGAGACCCAGTACTTC.

CDR3: CASSLERGSTDTQYF. As DNA, the CDR3 is TGTGCCAGCAGCTTAGAGCGGGGCAGCACAGATACGCAGTATTTT. The chain employs TRBV13 and TRBJ2-3; 7 nucleotides match TRBD2. The CDR3 is 15 amino acids. Germline values: CDR1 PRHDT, CDR2 FYEKMQ (reference sequence). V lost 1 base, J lost 0 bases, and 1 base stayed unmatched.